This T cell receptor (beta chain) was recorded in a study of OX40 agonist ivuxolimab in advanced cancers. Study summary: Enrolled patients in dose escalation had cancers that were hepatocellular carcinoma, melanoma, renal cell or head and neck cancer. Of the participants, 40% had some prior anti-PD-1, anti-PD-L1 or anti-CTLA-4 therapy, which was allowed. Findings and caveats of the study: More expanded clones were found, on average, in CD8+ than in CD4+ T cells. Also showing low normalized T-cell clonal expansion were some of the nonresponders.

The table came from immunoSEQ multiplex PCR; TCRdb's copy has only in-frame clones and leaves some out. Of nearly 90,000 clones listed, around nine tenths are singletons. Germline V lookup: CDR1 SGHTA, CDR2 FQGNSA. Trimming cost V 0 bases and J 3 bases; bases outside gene matches: 5. The CDR3 length is 16 residues. About this clone itself: What it binds is not known.

The receptor's source is an adult with an advanced solid tumor such as melanoma, head and neck, liver or kidney cancer. Sample: CD4+ or CD8+ T cells sorted from blood, taken in a trial of the OX40 agonist ivuxolimab. V and J are TRBV7-2 and TRBJ2-1, with TRBD2 matching over 7 bases. The CDR3 protein is CASSLARDYRYNEQFF. The CDR3 DNA follows: TGTGCCAGCAGCTTAGCACGGGACTACCGCTACAATGAGCAGTTCTTC. Full variable domain (rest looked up from reference TRBV7-2 and TRBJ2-1): GAGVSQSPSNKVTEKGKDVELRCDPISGHTALYWYRQSLGQGLEFLIYFQGNSAPDKSGLPSDRFSAERTGGSVSTLTIQRTQQEDSAVYLCASSLARDYRYNEQFFGPGTRLTVL.